Shown below are 7 T cell receptor beta chains from a single sample sequenced in a study of T cells in Graves' hyperthyroidism and ophthalmopathy. It was RNA transcripts that yielded the amplified TCR beta CDR3 regions. TCR CDR3 underwent first-round RT-PCR with the HTBI primer set. TCRdb analysed the multiplex PCR reads with MiXCR anew, one entry per CDR3 protein. The sample lists around 240,000 distinct CDR3 sequences; about 16% were seen once. Sequencing used blood. These TCRs come from a woman in her late teens or twenties with Graves' ophthalmopathy.

This clonotype has only a few counts. The chain carries TRBV28 and TRBJ1-6; unclear D gene. Germline CDR1 is MDHEN and CDR2 is SYDVKM. Trimming shortened V by 3 bases and J by 5 bases, and 14 bases separated the two germline ends. The CDR3 length is 16 residues. The CDR3 sequence is CASSFHLRLNNSPLHF. In nucleotides, the CDR3 is TGTGCCAGCAGTTTTCACCTCCGGCTCAATAATTCACCCCTCCACTTT. Variable domain in full (rest from reference TRBV28 and TRBJ1-6): DVKVTQSSRYLVKRTGEKVFLECVQDMDHENMFWYRQDPGLGLRLIYFSYDVKMKEKGDIPEGYSVSREKKERFSLILESASTNQTSMYLCASSFHLRLNNSPLHFGNGTRLTVT.

This clonotype appeared many times. This rearrangement joins TRBV5-6 to TRBJ1-2; D unresolved. Trimming pared 0 bases from V and 7 bases from J, leaving 16 bases between. In germline, CDR1 is SGHDT, CDR2 YYEEEE. The CDR3 spans 15 residues. The CDR3 sequence: CASSLANPGQVGYTF. CDR3 nucleotide sequence: TGTGCCAGCAGCTTGGCCAATCCAGGCCAGGTTGGCTACACCTTC.

At least ten counts were recorded for this clonotype. The chain links TRBV6-5 to TRBJ2-7; D is ambiguous. Germline assignment: CDR1 MNHEY and CDR2 SVGAGI. The V gene lost 0 bases and the J gene lost 3 bases, with 6 bases spanning the gap. The CDR3 runs 13 residues. CDR3 in amino acids: CASSYSYGYEQYF. The CDR3 bases are TGTGCCAGCAGTTACTCTTACGGCTACGAGCAGTACTTC.

This clonotype was seen at least ten times. The rearrangement uses TRBV10-3 and TRBJ1-1, with a possible D match to TRBD1 (5 bases). The V end lost 0 bases, the J end lost 8 bases, and 16 bases lay between the germline ends. Germline V gives CDR1 ENHRY, CDR2 SYGVKD. The CDR3 length is 15 residues. In DNA, the CDR3 is TGTGCCATCAGTGAGTCTACAGGACTGAACAGGGAAGCTTTCTTT. Protein: CAISESTGLNREAFF.

Ten or more counts support this clonotype. The chain uses TRBV18 and TRBJ2-3; D not certain. Germline V gene sequence: CDR1 KGHSH, CDR2 LQKENI. The CDR3 is 15 residues long. V lost 4 bases, J lost 4 bases, and 15 bases lay in between. CDR3 sequence reads: CASSLSSPKADTQYF. The CDR3 bases are TGTGCCAGCTCACTATCCAGTCCGAAAGCAGATACGCAGTATTTT.

This clonotype showed up many times. The chain uses TRBV9 and TRBJ2-2, with D perhaps TRBD2 (6 bases). Germline CDR1 and CDR2: SGDLS and YYNGEE. The CDR3 spans 18 residues. V gave up 0 bases and J gave up 0 bases, with 15 bases separating them. The CDR3 DNA sequence: TGTGCCAGCAGCGTAGCTCTCGACACTAGCCCGAACACCGGGGAGCTGTTTTTT. It specifies CASSVALDTSPNTGELFF.

Ten or more counts support this clonotype. V and J are TRBV15 and TRBJ2-1; the D gene could be TRBD1 or TRBD2 (5 bases each). Germline V lookup: CDR1 LNHNV, CDR2 YYDKDF (reference sequence). V was pared by 2 bases and J by 10 bases, with 15 bases between. CDR3 size: 14 residues. The CDR3 spells CATSRLQGTEEQFF. In DNA, the CDR3 is TGTGCCACCAGCAGATTACAAGGGACCGAAGAGCAGTTCTTC.